The 10 T cell receptor beta chains below come from one sample, sequenced in a study of T cell repertoires in ileal Crohn's disease. Assay: immunoSEQ multiplex PCR; the TCRdb copy retains only in-frame clones and omits some. The sample records about 14,000 clones, 80% to 90% being singletons. The specimen was ileal tissue. These receptor sequences come from an adult with Crohn's disease.

The J gene is TRBJ2-4, the V gene TRBV7-9; 13 nucleotides align to TRBD2. V trimming: 5 bases; J trimming: 3 bases; junction bases outside the gene matches: 13. Germline CDR1 is SEHNR and CDR2 is FQNEAQ (reference sequence). The CDR3 is made up of 19 amino acids. CDR3 loop: CASSGPFGTSGMGKNIQYF. The DNA for the CDR3 is TGTGCCAGCAGCGGTCCATTTGGGACTAGCGGGATGGGCAAAAACATTCAGTACTTC.

This rearrangement joins TRBV25-1 to TRBJ1-1; the D gene is possibly TRBD1 (5 bases). The CDR3 loop spans 14 amino acids. V dropped 5 bases and J dropped 6 bases, with 16 bases sitting between them. CDR1 and CDR2 from the germline V gene are MGHDK and SYGVNS. The CDR3 sequence: CASSPQGFLPEAFF. The CDR3 DNA sequence: TGTGCCAGCAGTCCCCAGGGTTTTCTTCCTGAAGCTTTCTTT. Full variable domain (rest looked up from reference TRBV25-1 and TRBJ1-1): EADIYQTPRYLVIGTGKKITLECSQTMGHDKMYWYQQDPGMELHLIHYSYGVNSTEKGDLSSESTVSRIRTEHFPLTLESARPSHTSQYLCASSPQGFLPEAFFGQGTRLTVV.

The CDR3 sequence is CASSPRDREGNEQFF. The CDR3 coding sequence is TGTGCCAGCAGCCCCCGGGACAGGGAAGGCAATGAGCAGTTCTTC. The V call is TRBV4-2, the J call TRBJ2-1, with 9 bases that match TRBD1. The J segment lost 6 bases and the V segment lost 4 bases, leaving 7 bases of the junction unmatched. The CDR3 is 15 amino acids. Per the germline V gene, CDR1 is LGHNA and CDR2 is YNFKEQ.

The chain joins TRBV30 to TRBJ2-5, with TRBD2 matching 11 bases. The germline V gene encodes CDR1 GTSNPN and CDR2 SVGIG (reference sequence). The CDR3 covers 15 residues. J lost 2 bases, V lost 2 bases, and 4 bases had no gene match. CDR3 residues: CAWSRLAGPQETQYF. The CDR3, as DNA: TGTGCCTGGAGTCGACTAGCGGGACCACAAGAGACCCAGTACTTC.

This rearrangement joins TRBV11-2 to TRBJ2-5, with D tentatively TRBD2 (7 bases). This CDR3 spans 17 amino acids. Germline lookup yields CDR1 SGHAT and CDR2 FQNNGV. V was clipped by 4 bases and J by 2 bases, with 20 bases between them. The CDR3 loop is CASSSGGAGAPQETQYF. Here the CDR3 DNA reads TGTGCCAGCAGCTCTGGGGGGGCGGGGGCACCGCAAGAGACCCAGTACTTC.

The chain recombines TRBV10-3 with TRBJ1-3; TRBD1 might be the D (5 bases). Trimming took 7 bases from V and 4 from J, leaving 17 bases between them. The CDR3 is 15 amino acids. CDR1 is ENHRY and CDR2 is SYGVKD in the germline V gene. CDR3 DNA: TGTGCCATCACCCGGGAGGGGATGAGCGGAAACACCATATATTTT. As protein: CAITREGMSGNTIYF.

This chain joins TRBV27 and TRBJ2-7, with 8 bases that match TRBD1. There are 17 residues in the CDR3. CDR1 and CDR2 from the germline V gene are MNHEY and SMNVEV (reference sequence). V lost 3 bases, J lost 4 bases, and 14 bases stayed unmatched. CDR3 loop: CASSFLAGGTPRYEQYF. CDR3 sequence (DNA): TGTGCCAGCAGTTTTCTGGCAGGGGGCACCCCACGATACGAGCAGTACTTC.

The chain joins TRBV18 to TRBJ1-1; D is perhaps TRBD1 (6 bases). The CDR3 is 15 amino acids. Germline loops: CDR1 KGHSH, CDR2 LQKENI. The V and J ends lost 6 bases and 0 bases respectively, with 14 bases between them. Written as DNA, the CDR3 is TGTGCCAGCTCCCCCAAGACAGGAATGAACACTGAAGCTTTCTTT. It translates to CASSPKTGMNTEAFF.

The chain joins TRBV25-1 to TRBJ2-5, with D perhaps TRBD2 (6 bases). V gave up 5 bases and J gave up 2 bases, with 9 bases separating them. The germline gives CDR1 MGHDK, CDR2 SYGVNS. The CDR3 has 13 amino acids. The CDR3 is CASSSLAQETQYF. CDR3 nucleotide sequence: TGTGCCAGCAGTTCACTAGCACAAGAGACCCAGTACTTC.

This clone was recorded only once. The rearrangement joins TRBV19 to TRBJ2-1; TRBD2 matches at 15 bases. There are 17 residues in the CDR3. In germline, CDR1 is LNHDA, CDR2 SQIVND (reference sequence). Losses at the gene ends were 7 bases for V and 4 bases for J; bases not matched to a gene: 8. This CDR3 is CASMEGGLAGGYNEQFF. CDR3 in DNA: TGTGCCAGTATGGAAGGCGGACTAGCGGGAGGGTACAATGAGCAGTTCTTC.